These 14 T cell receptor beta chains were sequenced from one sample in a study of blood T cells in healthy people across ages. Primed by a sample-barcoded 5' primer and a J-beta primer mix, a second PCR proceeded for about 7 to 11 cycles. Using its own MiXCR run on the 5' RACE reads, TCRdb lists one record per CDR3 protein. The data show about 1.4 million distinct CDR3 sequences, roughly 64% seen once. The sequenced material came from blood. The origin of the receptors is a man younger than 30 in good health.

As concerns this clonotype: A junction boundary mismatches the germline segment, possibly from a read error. Here the CDR3 DNA reads TGTGCCAGCAGCGGACTGGCATCAGATACGCCGTATTTT. This sequence encodes CASSGLASDTPYF. The genes are TRBV6-5 and TRBJ2-3; possible D gene TRBD2, 5 bases. The CDR3 has 13 residues. CDR1 MNHEY and CDR2 SVGAGI come from the germline V gene.

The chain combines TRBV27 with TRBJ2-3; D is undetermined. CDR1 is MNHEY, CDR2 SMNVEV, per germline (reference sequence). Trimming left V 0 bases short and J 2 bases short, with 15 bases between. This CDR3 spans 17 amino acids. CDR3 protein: CASSLSTDLTYTDTQYF. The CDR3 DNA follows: TGTGCCAGCAGTTTATCGACTGACCTTACTTACACAGATACGCAGTATTTT.

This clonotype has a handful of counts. In nucleotides, the CDR3 is TGCAGCGTAAGGGCCAGCTCCTACAATGAGCAGTTCTTC. Amino acid sequence: CSVRASSYNEQFF. This chain joins TRBV29-1 and TRBJ2-1; no firm D call. Germline CDR1 SQVTM, CDR2 ANQGSEA. Trimming removed 6 bases from V and 0 bases from J, with 9 bases in between. This CDR3 has 13 amino acids.

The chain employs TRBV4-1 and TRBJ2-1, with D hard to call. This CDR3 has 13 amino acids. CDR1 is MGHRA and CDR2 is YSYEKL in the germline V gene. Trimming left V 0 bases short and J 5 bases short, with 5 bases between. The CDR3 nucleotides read TGCGCCAGCAGCCAAGAAACGGACAATGAGCAGTTCTTC. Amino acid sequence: CASSQETDNEQFF.

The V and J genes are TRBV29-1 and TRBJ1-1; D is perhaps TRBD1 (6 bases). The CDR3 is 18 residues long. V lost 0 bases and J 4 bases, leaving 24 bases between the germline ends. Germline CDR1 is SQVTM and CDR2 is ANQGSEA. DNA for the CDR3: TGCAGCGTTGAAGAATTAGGGGGAGCTACTCCCTTCCCCACTGAAGCTTTCTTT. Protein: CSVEELGGATPFPTEAFF.

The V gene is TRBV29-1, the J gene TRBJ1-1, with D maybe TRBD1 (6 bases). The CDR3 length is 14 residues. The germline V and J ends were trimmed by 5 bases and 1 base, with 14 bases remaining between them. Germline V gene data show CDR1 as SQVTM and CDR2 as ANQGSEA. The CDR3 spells CSVQLQTGNTEAFF. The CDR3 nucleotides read TGCAGCGTTCAACTCCAGACAGGGAACACTGAAGCTTTCTTT.

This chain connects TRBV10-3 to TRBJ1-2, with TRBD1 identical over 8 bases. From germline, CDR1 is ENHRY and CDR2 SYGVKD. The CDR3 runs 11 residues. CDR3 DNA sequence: TGTGCTGCAGGGACAGGCTATGGCTACACCTTC. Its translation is CAAGTGYGYTF.

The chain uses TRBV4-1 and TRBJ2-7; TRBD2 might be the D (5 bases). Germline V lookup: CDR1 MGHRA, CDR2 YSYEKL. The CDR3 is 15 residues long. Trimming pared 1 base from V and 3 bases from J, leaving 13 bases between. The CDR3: CASSQAPSPNYEQYF. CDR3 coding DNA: TGCGCCAGCAGCCAAGCCCCTAGCCCTAACTACGAGCAGTACTTC.

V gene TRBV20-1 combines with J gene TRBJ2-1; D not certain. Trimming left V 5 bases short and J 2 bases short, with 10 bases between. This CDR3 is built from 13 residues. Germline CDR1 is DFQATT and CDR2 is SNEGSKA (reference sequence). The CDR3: CSASAATYNEQFF. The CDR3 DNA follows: TGCAGTGCTTCGGCGGCTACCTACAATGAGCAGTTCTTC.

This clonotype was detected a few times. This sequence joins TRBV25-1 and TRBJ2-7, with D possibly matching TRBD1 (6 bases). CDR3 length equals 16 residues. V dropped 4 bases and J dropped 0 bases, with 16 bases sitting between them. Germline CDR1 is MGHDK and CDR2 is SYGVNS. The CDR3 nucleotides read TGTGCCAGCAGTGCCAAACAGGGAATAAGCTCCTACGAGCAGTACTTC. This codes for CASSAKQGISSYEQYF.

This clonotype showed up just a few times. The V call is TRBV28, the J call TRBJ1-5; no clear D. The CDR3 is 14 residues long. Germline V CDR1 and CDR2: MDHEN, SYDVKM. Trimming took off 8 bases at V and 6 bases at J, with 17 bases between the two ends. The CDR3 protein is CASAVVPQGQPQHF. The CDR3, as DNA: TGTGCCAGCGCGGTGGTTCCACAAGGTCAGCCCCAGCATTTT.

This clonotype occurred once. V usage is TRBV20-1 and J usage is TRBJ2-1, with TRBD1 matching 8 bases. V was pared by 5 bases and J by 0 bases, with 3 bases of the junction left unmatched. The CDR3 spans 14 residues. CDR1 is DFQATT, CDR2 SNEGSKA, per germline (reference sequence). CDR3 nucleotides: TGCAGTGCTCACAGGGGGAGCTCCTACAATGAGCAGTTCTTC. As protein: CSAHRGSSYNEQFF.

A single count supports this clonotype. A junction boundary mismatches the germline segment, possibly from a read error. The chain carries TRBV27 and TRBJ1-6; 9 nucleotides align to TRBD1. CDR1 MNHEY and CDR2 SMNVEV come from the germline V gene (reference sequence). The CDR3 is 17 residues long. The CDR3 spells CASTSFRGQGLGSPPHF. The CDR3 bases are TGTGCCAGCACCTCCTTTAGGGGACAGGGCTTAGGGTCACCCCCCCACTTT.

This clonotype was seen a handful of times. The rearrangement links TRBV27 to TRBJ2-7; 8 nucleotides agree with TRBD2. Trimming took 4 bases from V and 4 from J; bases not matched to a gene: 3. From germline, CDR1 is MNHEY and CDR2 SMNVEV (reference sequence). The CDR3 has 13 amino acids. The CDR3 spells CASSSAGVYEQYF. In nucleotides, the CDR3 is TGTGCCAGCAGTTCAGCGGGAGTATACGAGCAGTACTTC.